A single TCR beta chain is shown here with its context. Germline lookup yields CDR1 SGDLS and CDR2 YYNGEE. The CDR3 length is 13 residues. The ends lost 0 bases at V and 13 bases at J; junction bases unmatched: 9. Under the authors' procedure: For nucleated cells, counts were estimated from reference gene primer amplification. The table came from immunoSEQ multiplex PCR; TCRdb's copy has only in-frame clones and leaves some out. V and J calls and clone size are those listed in that table; D and trimming were worked out from the DNA. The sample shows about 400,000 clones, 86% of them seen only once. The entry originates in a study of blood T cell repertoires in COVID-19. Turning to the study itself: Some COVID-19 samples were acute and others convalescent; all came from the United States, Italy and Spain. Nucleic acid was either cDNA or gDNA, and it came from T cells, B-cell-depleted T cells, or PBMCs.

Recruited during active infection, patients (from Seattle) were subsequently followed longitudinally. This receptor was identified in a woman in her sixties with COVID-19, enrolled during active disease. Input material: peripheral blood. The genes are TRBV9 and TRBJ2-7, with 8 bases lining up with TRBD2. The CDR3 loop is CASSVEGSGESYF. In nucleotides, the CDR3 is TGTGCCAGCAGCGTAGAGGGTAGCGGGGAAAGCTACTTC.